The clone carrying this T cell receptor beta chain was seen ten or more times. Antigen unknown. This sample was included in a study of spatial heterogeneity in lung cancer. On the study more broadly: Alpha-chain detections were consistently fewer than beta-chain detections among the sequences. Overall study findings and caveats: Relative to follow-up, resection was when ubiquitous expanded tumor TCRs appeared more in blood.

Each CDR3 protein gets one entry after TCRdb re-called the 5' RACE reads with MiXCR. This table holds approximately 52,000 distinct CDR3 sequences, less than 8.5% found once. Sample time point: sample taken at primary tumor resection. Tumor, nontumor lung or frozen PBMC supplied whole RNA that was sequenced unsorted. The CDR3 has 13 residues. V lost 2 bases, J lost 3 bases, and 7 bases lay in between. Per the germline V gene, CDR1 is SGHAT and CDR2 is FQNNGV. The sequencing here drew on PBMCs, taken at surgery. The receptor was derived from a female donor with early-stage non-small cell lung cancer. This sequence joins TRBV11-2 and TRBJ2-5; D ambiguous. CDR3 nucleotides: TGTGCCAGCAGCTTACAACTTAAAGAGACCCAGTACTTC. It translates to CASSLQLKETQYF.